These 29 T cell receptor beta chains share one sample of origin, sequenced in a study of breast tumors, draining lymph nodes, adjacent tissues. MiXCR, run by TCRdb on the multiplex PCR reads, gives a single entry per CDR3 protein. The sample lists roughly 110,000 distinct CDR3 sequences; roughly 33% were seen once. Axillary draining lymph nodes of breast cancer patients supplied the node samples. Material for sequencing was axillary lymph node tissue. The receptors originated from a female donor with breast cancer. Some clones in this sample may be carry-over from other donors' samples.

This clonotype was recorded many times. The rearrangement uses TRBV7-9 and TRBJ1-2, with TRBD1 identical over 7 bases. The V gene's germline CDR1 is SEHNR and CDR2 FQNEAQ (reference sequence). V trimming: 1 base; J trimming: 5 bases; junction bases outside the gene matches: 7. This CDR3 comprises 15 residues. DNA for the CDR3: TGTGCCAGCAGCTTAGTGGTTGACAGGGATTATGGCTACACCTTC. Translating gives CASSLVVDRDYGYTF.

This clonotype occurred many times. J is TRBJ1-3 and V is TRBV6-5; D not resolved. Germline V CDR1 and CDR2: MNHEY, SVGAGI. V lost 0 bases and J 4 bases, leaving 13 bases between the germline ends. This CDR3 region has 16 residues. CDR3 sequence (DNA): TGTGCCAGCAGTTACTCGGGTTTTGGATCAGGAAACACCATATATTTT. It is translated as CASSYSGFGSGNTIYF.

This clonotype came up many times. V is TRBV11-2 and J is TRBJ2-3, with D uncertain. The CDR3 extends over 16 amino acids. CDR1 SGHAT and CDR2 FQNNGV come from the germline V gene. Trimming took 1 base from V and 3 from J, leaving 14 bases between them. The CDR3 DNA sequence: TGTGCCAGCAGCTTAGGAGTTGCGATTGGGACAGATACGCAGTATTTT. It encodes CASSLGVAIGTDTQYF.

Ten or more counts support this clonotype. This chain uses TRBV27 with TRBJ1-2, with D possibly being TRBD1 (5 bases). The CDR3 has 13 amino acids. The germline CDR1 and CDR2 sequences are MNHEY and SMNVEV (reference sequence). V was pared by 6 bases and J by 2 bases, with 10 bases between. The CDR3 nucleotides read TGTGCCAGCAGCAACAGGCGGAACTATGGCTACACCTTC. Protein sequence: CASSNRRNYGYTF.

This chain uses TRBV20-1 with TRBJ2-1; 12 nucleotides agree with TRBD2. The CDR3 spans 16 residues. Germline CDR1 is DFQATT and CDR2 is SNEGSKA (reference sequence). With 1 base clipped from V and 6 bases from J, the junction kept 7 bases outside the gene matches. The CDR3 sequence: CSARVQGTSGSNEQFF. The DNA for the CDR3 is TGCAGTGCTAGAGTTCAGGGGACTAGCGGGTCCAATGAGCAGTTCTTC.

The CDR3 DNA is TGTGCCAGCAGTTTTGGGCGGGGGGGACTCCAAGAGACCCAGTACTTC. This codes for CASSFGRGGLQETQYF. This sequence joins TRBV27 and TRBJ2-5, with TRBD2 matching 9 bases. Germline V gene lookup returns CDR1 MNHEY and CDR2 SMNVEV (reference sequence). The CDR3 is 16 amino acids. With 3 bases clipped from V and 1 base from J, the junction kept 6 bases outside the gene matches.

In this sample, this clonotype turned up once. The rearrangement joins TRBV25-1 to TRBJ2-2, with D possibly TRBD2 on 5 matching bases. CDR1 is MGHDK and CDR2 is SYGVNS in the germline V gene. Deletions cut 8 bases from V and 1 base from J, with 14 bases between. This CDR3 has 15 residues. The CDR3 region has the DNA TGTGCCAGCGCCAGCAGCCGGGAGAACACCGGGGAGCTGTTTTTT. Encoded protein: CASASSRENTGELFF.

This clonotype has a handful of counts. Given a much more abundant clone one base away, this may be a read error. The chain has TRBV6-6 and TRBJ2-1; D not certain. Germline V gives CDR1 MNHNY, CDR2 SVGAGI (reference sequence). V was cut by 7 bases and J by 0 bases, with 10 bases left in between. The CDR3 spans 14 residues. The CDR3 spells CASTLARSYNEQFF. For the CDR3, the DNA is TGTGCCAGCACTCTGGCTCGCTCCTACAATGAGCAGTTCTTC.

This clonotype was observed at least ten times. The chain links TRBV2 to TRBJ2-2; D may match TRBD1 or TRBD2 (6 bases each). V lost 5 bases and J 0 bases, leaving 10 bases between the germline ends. CDR3 length: 15 residues. The germline gives CDR1 SNHLY, CDR2 FYNNEI. The CDR3 here is CASSRGVANTGELFF. The CDR3 nucleotides read TGTGCCAGCAGTAGGGGGGTTGCGAACACCGGGGAGCTGTTTTTT.

This clonotype was recorded a few times. The chain joins TRBV28 to TRBJ2-4; D is undetermined. The CDR3 is made up of 15 amino acids. The V end was cut by 3 bases, the J end by 0 bases, with 9 bases between. The germline V gene has CDR1 MDHEN and CDR2 SYDVKM. The CDR3 reads CASSFGTLAKNIQYF. In DNA form, the CDR3 reads TGTGCCAGCAGTTTTGGAACTCTAGCCAAAAACATTCAGTACTTC. The complete variable domain, with remaining parts taken from reference TRBV28 and TRBJ2-4, reads DVKVTQSSRYLVKRTGEKVFLECVQDMDHENMFWYRQDPGLGLRLIYFSYDVKMKEKGDIPEGYSVSREKKERFSLILESASTNQTSMYLCASSFGTLAKNIQYFGAGTRLSVL.

This clonotype has ten or more counts. The chain employs TRBV20-1 and TRBJ2-7; D gene uncertain. This CDR3 region has 15 residues. Trimming took off 5 bases at V and 6 bases at J, with 23 bases between the two ends. Per germline, CDR1 DFQATT and CDR2 SNEGSKA (reference sequence). CDR3 sequence (DNA): TGCAGTGCTCACTCCCCAAGAGGAAGGTCGAGCGAGCAGTACTTC. Translating gives CSAHSPRGRSSEQYF.

V is TRBV20-1 and J is TRBJ2-7, with D possibly TRBD2 on 6 matching bases. The ends were cut back, 5 bases at V and 7 bases at J, with 18 bases in the middle. The CDR3 contains 13 residues. CDR1 and CDR2 from the germline V gene are DFQATT and SNEGSKA (reference sequence). CDR3 region: CSAPQGGETEQYF. DNA of the CDR3: TGCAGTGCTCCCCAGGGCGGGGAGACAGAGCAGTACTTC.

With respect to this clonotype: A much more abundant neighbour one base away suggests this may be a read error. The rearrangement uses TRBV6-5 and TRBJ2-3; TRBD2 matches at 7 bases. CDR3 length equals 15 residues. The V gene's germline CDR1 is MNHEY and CDR2 SVGAGI. DNA of the CDR3: TGTGCCAGCAGTGACTCGGGGAGGGCCACAGATACGCAGTATTTT. This translates into CASSDSGRATDTQYF.

In its sample, this clonotype was seen many times. The CDR3 sequence: CASSQGRGRGFYEQYF. The CDR3 DNA reads as TGCGCCAGCAGCCAAGGTCGGGGCAGGGGTTTCTACGAGCAGTACTTC. The chain combines TRBV4-1 with TRBJ2-7; possible D gene TRBD1, 6 bases. This CDR3 contains 16 residues. Trimming cost V 1 base and J 3 bases, with 16 bases left between them. Germline V gives CDR1 MGHRA, CDR2 YSYEKL.

This clonotype was counted many times. V usage is TRBV6-5 and J usage is TRBJ1-3; D is unclear. V lost 2 bases to trimming and J lost 2 bases, with 4 bases between them. Germline CDR1 MNHEY, CDR2 SVGAGI. The CDR3 is made up of 13 amino acids. The CDR3 coding sequence is TGTGCCAGCAGTTACCGTGCTGGAAACACCATATATTTT. Its protein product is CASSYRAGNTIYF.

This clonotype was picked up many times. J is TRBJ2-2 and V is TRBV10-3; 11 nucleotides match TRBD2. Germline assignment: CDR1 ENHRY and CDR2 SYGVKD. V trimming: 6 bases; J trimming: 4 bases; junction bases outside the gene matches: 4. The CDR3 totals 15 residues. In nucleotides, the CDR3 is TGTGCCATCAGGCCTCTAGCGGGAGGCACCGGGGAGCTGTTTTTT. This sequence encodes CAIRPLAGGTGELFF.

At least ten counts were recorded for this clonotype. The chain is built from TRBV11-2 and TRBJ1-2; D unclear. Trimming stripped 0 bases from V and 4 bases from J, with 9 bases between. The CDR3 totals 14 residues. Per the germline V gene, CDR1 is SGHAT and CDR2 is FQNNGV. This CDR3 is CASSLDKGVYGYTF. As DNA, the CDR3 is TGTGCCAGCAGCTTAGATAAGGGCGTCTATGGCTACACCTTC.

This clonotype was recorded a few times. The chain links TRBV6-2 or TRBV6-3 to TRBJ1-2, with D perhaps TRBD1 (5 bases). The V and J ends lost 5 bases and 10 bases respectively, with 20 bases between them. The V gene's germline CDR1 is MNHEY and CDR2 SVGEGT. The CDR3 totals 14 residues. CDR3 sequence: CASSPELYRNAYTF. In nucleotides, the CDR3 is TGTGCCAGCAGTCCGGAGTTGTACAGGAACGCCTACACCTTC.

This clonotype was counted at least ten times. The rearrangement links TRBV20-1 to TRBJ2-1; 15 nucleotides align to TRBD2. The V gene end was trimmed by 6 bases and the J gene end by 4 bases; junction bases not matched to a gene: 7. From germline, CDR1 is DFQATT and CDR2 SNEGSKA (reference sequence). This CDR3 is 16 amino acids long. CDR3 sequence (DNA): TGCAGTGCCTGGACTAGCGGGAGGGTGGCTTACAATGAGCAGTTCTTC. It yields the protein CSAWTSGRVAYNEQFF.

There are a few counts of this clonotype. The rearrangement joins TRBV20-1 to TRBJ1-1, with 12 bases lining up with TRBD1. CDR1 DFQATT and CDR2 SNEGSKA come from the germline V gene (reference sequence). V shed 5 bases, J shed 11 bases, and the junction held 24 bases outside the gene matches. The CDR3 has 18 amino acids. The CDR3 loop reads CSAQPPPGTGGLSGGAFF. CDR3 sequence (DNA): TGCAGTGCTCAACCCCCGCCCGGGACAGGGGGCTTAAGCGGGGGTGCTTTCTTT.

The table lists this clonotype with many counts. This rearrangement joins TRBV20-1 to TRBJ2-1; 8 bases map to TRBD2. Germline-derived CDR1 and CDR2 are DFQATT and SNEGSKA (reference sequence). V trimming: 0 bases; J trimming: 0 bases; junction bases outside the gene matches: 1. This CDR3 is built from 15 residues. CDR3 coding DNA: TGCAGTGCTAGAGAGAGCGGGAGCTCCTACAATGAGCAGTTCTTC. Protein: CSARESGSSYNEQFF.

V is TRBV10-3 and J is TRBJ1-2, with 8 bases that match TRBD1. The CDR3 length is 12 residues. V lost 7 bases and J lost 11; bases outside the gene matches: 9. Germline CDR1 ENHRY, CDR2 SYGVKD. CDR3: CAINPGGGRYTF. In DNA, the CDR3 is TGTGCCATCAATCCAGGGGGCGGTCGGTACACCTTC.

Comments on this clonotype: No DNA is shown, since the ends of the CDR3 on it are uncertain; the CDR3 is the one TCRdb lists. The CDR3 sequence is CDSSFYICSANSGQINSPLHF. The chain combines TRBV6-4 with TRBJ1-6; TRBD1, the table's D call, lacks a check against the DNA. Germline assignment: CDR1 MRHNA and CDR2 SNTAGT. The CDR3 is 21 amino acids long, termini counted.

Notes on this clonotype: A clone one base away is much larger, so this may be a read error. The chain joins TRBV6-4 to TRBJ2-1; 13 bases fit TRBD2. This CDR3 is 15 amino acids long. The trim removed 5 bases at V and 6 bases at J, leaving 4 bases unmatched. CDR1 is MRHNA and CDR2 is SNTAGT in the germline V gene. DNA of the CDR3: TGTGCCAGCAGTCTCCGGACTAGCGGGAGCAATGAGCAGTTCTTC. Its protein product is CASSLRTSGSNEQFF.

This clonotype has only a few counts. Being one base from a much bigger clone, this may be a read error. This chain joins TRBV20-1 and TRBJ2-1; D is unresolved. The germline V gene encodes CDR1 DFQATT and CDR2 SNEGSKA (reference sequence). The germline V and J ends were trimmed by 0 bases and 9 bases, with 15 bases remaining between them. This CDR3 contains 14 residues. In nucleotides, the CDR3 is TGCAGTGCTAGAGATCTCTTAGGAAACACTGAGCAGTTCTTC. Amino acid sequence: CSARDLLGNTEQFF.

This clonotype was seen many times. CDR3 sequence reads: CASRQTGELFF. For the CDR3, the DNA is TGTGCCAGCAGACAGACCGGGGAGCTGTTTTTT. The chain joins TRBV12-3 or TRBV12-4 to TRBJ2-2, with no clear D. The CDR3 is 11 residues long. Trimming took off 6 bases at V and 5 bases at J, with 4 bases between the two ends.

This clonotype has a count of ten or more. The chain combines TRBV5-1 with TRBJ1-2, with a possible D match to TRBD1 (6 bases). The germline V gene encodes CDR1 SGHRS and CDR2 YFSETQ. V dropped 0 bases and J dropped 2 bases, with 11 bases sitting between them. CDR3 length equals 15 residues. The CDR3 nucleotides read TGCGCCAGCAGCTTGGAGGGGGGGGACAACTATGGCTACACCTTC. It translates to CASSLEGGDNYGYTF.

This clonotype occurred many times. The genes are TRBV4-2 and TRBJ2-4, with 7 bases fitting TRBD2. In germline, CDR1 is LGHNA, CDR2 YNFKEQ. CDR3 size: 16 residues. The junction had 5 bases not matched to a gene; V was cut back by 1 base and J by 2 bases. CDR3 DNA sequence: TGTGCCAGCAGCCAAGTCTCTAGCGGATCCAAAAACATTCAGTACTTC. Translating gives CASSQVSSGSKNIQYF.

Turning to this clonotype: This may arise from a read error, as a much more abundant clone is one base away. The V call is TRBV18, the J call TRBJ2-1; D possibly corresponds to TRBD1 (5 bases). This CDR3 region has 14 residues. Germline CDR1 and CDR2: KGHSH and LQKENI. The CDR3 nucleotides are TGTGCCGGCTCAAAGACAGACTCCTACAATGAGCAGTTCTTC. Protein: CAGSKTDSYNEQFF.